This T cell receptor beta chain was found in a study of T cell repertoires in cytomegalovirus infection. Study-wide context: Indicated by public TCR beta signatures were CMV infection and matching HLA type.

TCRdb ran MiXCR on the reads and lists one entry per CDR3 protein. The table records about 180,000 distinct CDR3 sequences, under 15% of them present only once. Study-level results: The ex vivo response was dominated by HLA-C-restricted CMV-specific TCR beta clonotypes. Summed frequency of public TCR beta families distinguished CMV carriers with the relevant HLA.

This CDR3 is built from 10 residues. The germline V gene encodes CDR1 SQVTM and CDR2 ANQGSEA. Trimming took off 6 bases at V and 8 bases at J, with 8 bases between the two ends. Comments on this clonotype: Its specificity is unknown.

The gene calls are TRBV29-1 and TRBJ1-3; D possibly corresponds to TRBD1 (5 bases). Material for sequencing was PBMCs. The receptor was isolated from a human donor in good health (CMV status not recorded). Some clones in this sample may be carry-over from other donors' samples. The CDR3 spells CSVGADTIYF. CDR3 coding DNA: TGCAGCGTCGGGGCGGACACCATATATTTT.